This T cell receptor (beta chain) was sequenced in a study of T cells after yellow fever vaccination. Overall study results and limits: Booster samples showed a return of most primary-vaccination clones (roughly 96% CD4, 80% to 90% CD8).

For TCR, cDNA came from 5'RACE template switching, which added a universal primer site and UMIs. In TCRdb, the 5' RACE reads were re-called with MiXCR into one record per CDR3 protein. The sample holds under 300,000 distinct CDR3 sequences, roughly 7.2% seen once. This clonotype was recorded a few times. No antigen is known for it. Germline V gene data show CDR1 as MNHEY and CDR2 as SVGEGT. CDR3 length equals 15 residues. Trimming shortened V by 6 bases and J by 0 bases, and 15 bases separated the two germline ends. This receptor was obtained from a man aged 25-45 years who received the YFV17D yellow fever vaccine. This chain connects TRBV6-2 or TRBV6-3 to TRBJ2-7; D may be TRBD1 (6 bases). Specimen: CD4+ T cells sorted from PBMCs, collected 15 days after the yellow fever booster vaccination. CDR3 bases: TGTGCCAGCAGCTCACTCGGACAGAGCTCCTACGAGCAGTACTTC. Its protein product is CASSSLGQSSYEQYF.